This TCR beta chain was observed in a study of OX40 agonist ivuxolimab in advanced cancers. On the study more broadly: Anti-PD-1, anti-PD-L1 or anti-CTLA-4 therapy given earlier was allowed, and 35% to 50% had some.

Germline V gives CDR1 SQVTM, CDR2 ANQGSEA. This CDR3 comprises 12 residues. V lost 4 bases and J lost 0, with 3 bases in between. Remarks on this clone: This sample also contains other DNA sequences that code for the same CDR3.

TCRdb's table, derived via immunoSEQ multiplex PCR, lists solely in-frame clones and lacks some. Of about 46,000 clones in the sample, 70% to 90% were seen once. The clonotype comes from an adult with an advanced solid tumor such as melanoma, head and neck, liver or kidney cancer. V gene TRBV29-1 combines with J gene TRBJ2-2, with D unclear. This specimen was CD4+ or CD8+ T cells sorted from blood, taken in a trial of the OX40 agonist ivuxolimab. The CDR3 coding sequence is TGCAGCGTTGCGGCGAACACCGGGGAGCTGTTTTTT. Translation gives CSVAANTGELFF.